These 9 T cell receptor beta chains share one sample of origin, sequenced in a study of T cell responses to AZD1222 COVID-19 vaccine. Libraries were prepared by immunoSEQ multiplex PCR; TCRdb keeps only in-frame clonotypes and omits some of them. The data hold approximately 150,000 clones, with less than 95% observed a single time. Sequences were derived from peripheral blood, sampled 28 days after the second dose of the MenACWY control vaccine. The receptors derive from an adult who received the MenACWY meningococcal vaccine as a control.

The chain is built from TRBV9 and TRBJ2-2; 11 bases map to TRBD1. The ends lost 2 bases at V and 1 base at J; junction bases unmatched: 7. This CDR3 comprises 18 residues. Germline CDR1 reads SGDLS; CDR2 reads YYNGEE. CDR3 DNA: TGTGCCAGCAGCGTGAGTCCCGGGACAGGGGGGAACACCGGGGAGCTGTTTTTT. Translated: CASSVSPGTGGNTGELFF.

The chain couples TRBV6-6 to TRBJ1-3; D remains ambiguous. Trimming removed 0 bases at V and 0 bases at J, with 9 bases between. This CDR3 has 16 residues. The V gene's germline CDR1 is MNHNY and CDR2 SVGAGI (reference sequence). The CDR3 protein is CASSYSEGNSGNTIYF. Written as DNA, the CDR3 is TGTGCCAGCAGTTACTCTGAGGGCAACTCTGGAAACACCATATATTTT.

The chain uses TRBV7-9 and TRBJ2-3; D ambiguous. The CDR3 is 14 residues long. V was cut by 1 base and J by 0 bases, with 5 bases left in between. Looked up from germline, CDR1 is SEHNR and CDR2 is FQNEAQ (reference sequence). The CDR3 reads CASSLDTSTDTQYF. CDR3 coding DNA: TGTGCCAGCAGCTTAGATACTAGCACAGATACGCAGTATTTT.

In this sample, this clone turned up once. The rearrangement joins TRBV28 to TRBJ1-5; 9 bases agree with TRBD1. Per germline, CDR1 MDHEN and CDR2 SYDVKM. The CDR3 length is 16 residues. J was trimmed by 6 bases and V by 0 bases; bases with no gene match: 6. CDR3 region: CASSLWGQGLGQPQHF. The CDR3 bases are TGTGCCAGCAGTTTATGGGGACAGGGTTTGGGTCAGCCCCAGCATTTT.

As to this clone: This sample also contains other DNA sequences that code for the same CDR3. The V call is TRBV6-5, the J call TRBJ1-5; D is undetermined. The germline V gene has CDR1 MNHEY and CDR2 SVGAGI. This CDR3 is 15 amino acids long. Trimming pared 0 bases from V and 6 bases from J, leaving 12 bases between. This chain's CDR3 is CASSYSGGVGQPQHF. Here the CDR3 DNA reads TGTGCCAGCAGTTACTCGGGTGGGGTAGGTCAGCCCCAGCATTTT.

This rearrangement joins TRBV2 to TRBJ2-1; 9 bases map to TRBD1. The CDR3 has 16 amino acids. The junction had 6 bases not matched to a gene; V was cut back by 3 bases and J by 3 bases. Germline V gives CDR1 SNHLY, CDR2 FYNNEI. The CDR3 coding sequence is TGTGCCAGCAGTGAGTCGCGGGACAGGGACTACAATGAGCAGTTCTTC. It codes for CASSESRDRDYNEQFF.

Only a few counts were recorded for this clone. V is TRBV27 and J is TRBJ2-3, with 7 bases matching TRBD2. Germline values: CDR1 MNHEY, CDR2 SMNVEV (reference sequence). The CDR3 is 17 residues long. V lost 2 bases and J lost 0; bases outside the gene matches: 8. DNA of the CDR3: TGTGCCAGCAGTTTACGGGCTAGCGGTACTAGCACAGATACGCAGTATTTT. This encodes CASSLRASGTSTDTQYF.

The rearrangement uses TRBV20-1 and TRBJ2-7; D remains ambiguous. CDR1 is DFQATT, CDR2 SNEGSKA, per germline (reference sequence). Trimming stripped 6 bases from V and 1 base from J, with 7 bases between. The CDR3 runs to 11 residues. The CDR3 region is CSAYGSYEQYF. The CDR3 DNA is TGCAGTGCCTACGGGTCCTACGAGCAGTACTTC.

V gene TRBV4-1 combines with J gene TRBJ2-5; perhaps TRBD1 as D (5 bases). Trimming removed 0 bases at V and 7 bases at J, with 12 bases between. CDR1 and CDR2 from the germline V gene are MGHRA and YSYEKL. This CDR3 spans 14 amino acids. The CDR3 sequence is CASSQDSGKGTQYF. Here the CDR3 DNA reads TGCGCCAGCAGCCAAGATTCAGGGAAGGGGACCCAGTACTTC.